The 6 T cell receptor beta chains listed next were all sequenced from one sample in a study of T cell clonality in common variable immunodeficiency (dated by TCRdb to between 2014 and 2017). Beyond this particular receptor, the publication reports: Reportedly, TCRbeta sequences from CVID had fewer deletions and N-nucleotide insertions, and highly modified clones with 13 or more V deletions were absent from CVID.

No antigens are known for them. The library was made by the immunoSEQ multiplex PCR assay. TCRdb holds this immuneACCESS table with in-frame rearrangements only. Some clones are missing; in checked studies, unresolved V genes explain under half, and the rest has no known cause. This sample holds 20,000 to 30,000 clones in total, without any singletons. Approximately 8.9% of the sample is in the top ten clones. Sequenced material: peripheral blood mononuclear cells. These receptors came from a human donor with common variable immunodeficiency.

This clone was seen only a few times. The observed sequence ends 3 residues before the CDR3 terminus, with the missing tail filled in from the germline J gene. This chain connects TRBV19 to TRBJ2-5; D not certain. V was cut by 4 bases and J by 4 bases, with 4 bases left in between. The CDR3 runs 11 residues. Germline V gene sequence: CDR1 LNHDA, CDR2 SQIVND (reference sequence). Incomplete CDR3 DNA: TGTGCCAGTAGTAAAGGAGAGACC. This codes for CASSKGET. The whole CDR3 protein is CASSKGETQYF.

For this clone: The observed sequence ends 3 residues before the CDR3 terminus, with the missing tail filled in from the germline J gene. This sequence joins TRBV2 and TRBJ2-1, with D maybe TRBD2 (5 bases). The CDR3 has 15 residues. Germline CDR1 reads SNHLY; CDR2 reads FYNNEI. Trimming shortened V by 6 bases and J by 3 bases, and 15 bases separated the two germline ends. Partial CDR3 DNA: TGTGCCAGCAGATGGGTTAAAGAGGGCTACAATGAG. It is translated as CASRWVKEGYNE. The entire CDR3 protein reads CASRWVKEGYNEQFF.

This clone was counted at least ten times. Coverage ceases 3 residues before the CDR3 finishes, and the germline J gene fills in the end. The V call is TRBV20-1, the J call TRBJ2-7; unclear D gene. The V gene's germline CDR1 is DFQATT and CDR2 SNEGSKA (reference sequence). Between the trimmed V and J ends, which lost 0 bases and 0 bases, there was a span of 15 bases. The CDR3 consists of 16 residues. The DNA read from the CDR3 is TGCAGTGCTAGAGATGAAGGCATCCCACACTCCTACGAG. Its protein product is CSARDEGIPHSYE. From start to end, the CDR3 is CSARDEGIPHSYEQYF.

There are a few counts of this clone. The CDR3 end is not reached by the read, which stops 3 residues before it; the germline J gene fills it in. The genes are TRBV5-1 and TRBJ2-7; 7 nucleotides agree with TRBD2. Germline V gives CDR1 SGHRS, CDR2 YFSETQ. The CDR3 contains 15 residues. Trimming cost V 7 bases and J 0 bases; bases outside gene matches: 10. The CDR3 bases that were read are TGCGCCAGCCGACCTGGGAGGGGCCGCTCCTACGAG. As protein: CASRPGRGRSYE. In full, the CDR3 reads CASRPGRGRSYEQYF.

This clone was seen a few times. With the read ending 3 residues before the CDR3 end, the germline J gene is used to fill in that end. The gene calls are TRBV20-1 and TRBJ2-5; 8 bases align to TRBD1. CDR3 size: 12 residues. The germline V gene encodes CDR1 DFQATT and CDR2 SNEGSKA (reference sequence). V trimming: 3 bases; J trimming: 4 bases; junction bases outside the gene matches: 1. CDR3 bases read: TGCAGTGCTAGGGACAGGGTAGAGACC. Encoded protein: CSARDRVET. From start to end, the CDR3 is CSARDRVETQYF.

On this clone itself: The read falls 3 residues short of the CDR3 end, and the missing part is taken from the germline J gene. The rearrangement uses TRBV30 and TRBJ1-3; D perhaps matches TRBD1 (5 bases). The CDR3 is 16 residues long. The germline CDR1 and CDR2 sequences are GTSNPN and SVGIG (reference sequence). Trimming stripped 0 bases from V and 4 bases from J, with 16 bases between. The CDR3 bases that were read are TGTGCCTGGAGTGTACAACCAGGGTTTTCCGGAAACACC. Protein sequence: CAWSVQPGFSGNT. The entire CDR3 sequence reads CAWSVQPGFSGNTIYF. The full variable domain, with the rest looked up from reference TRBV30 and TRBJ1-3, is SQTIHQWPATLVQPVGSPLSLECTVEGTSNPNLYWYRQAAGRGLQLLFYSVGIGQISSEVPQNLSASRPQDRQFILSSKKLLLSDSGFYLCAWSVQPGFSGNTIYFGEGSWLTVV.